One sample yielded the 21 T cell receptor beta chains listed below, sequenced in a study of cytomegalovirus exposure and HLA in healthy donors. PCR amplification relied on 60 Vbeta primers (plus 13 Jbeta primers). Profiled with immunoSEQ multiplex PCR; TCRdb holds only in-frame clones, not every one. The sample consists of fewer than 250,000 clones, 75% to 85% of them appearing once. The specimen sequenced was PBMCs. The receptors were sampled from a girl between 5 and 17 years old in good health and CMV-seronegative.

The genes are TRBV7-9 and TRBJ2-5; D gene uncertain. The CDR3 extends over 13 amino acids. With 4 bases removed from V and 5 bases from J, the gap between germline ends came to 11 bases. The germline V gene encodes CDR1 SEHNR and CDR2 FQNEAQ (reference sequence). CDR3 in DNA: TGTGCCAGCAGCTCCAGCGAGCTCGAGACCCAGTACTTC. This codes for CASSSSELETQYF.

This clone has only a few counts. V and J are TRBV30 and TRBJ2-2; 9 nucleotides agree with TRBD1. Germline assignment: CDR1 GTSNPN and CDR2 SVGIG (reference sequence). The V segment lost 3 bases and the J segment 13 bases; nucleotides outside the gene matches: 12. The CDR3 spans 14 residues. The CDR3: CAWSRDRVGVGLFF. In DNA form, the CDR3 reads TGTGCCTGGAGCCGGGACAGGGTGGGGGTGGGGCTGTTTTTT. Full variable domain (outside the CDR3, taken from reference TRBV30 and TRBJ2-2): SQTIHQWPATLVQPVGSPLSLECTVEGTSNPNLYWYRQAAGRGLQLLFYSVGIGQISSEVPQNLSASRPQDRQFILSSKKLLLSDSGFYLCAWSRDRVGVGLFFGEGSRLTVL.

The chain links TRBV28 to TRBJ2-5; D unclear. Between the trimmed V and J ends, which lost 6 bases and 2 bases, there was a span of 13 bases. In germline, CDR1 is MDHEN, CDR2 SYDVKM. The CDR3 loop spans 14 amino acids. Here the CDR3 reads CASSFSDGQETQYF. For the CDR3, the DNA is TGTGCCAGCAGCTTCAGCGACGGTCAAGAGACCCAGTACTTC. The variable domain in full, with the rest retrieved from reference TRBV28 and TRBJ2-5, is DVKVTQSSRYLVKRTGEKVFLECVQDMDHENMFWYRQDPGLGLRLIYFSYDVKMKEKGDIPEGYSVSREKKERFSLILESASTNQTSMYLCASSFSDGQETQYFGPGTRLLVL.

The rearrangement joins TRBV5-4 to TRBJ2-1, with D uncertain. Germline values: CDR1 SGHNT, CDR2 YYREEE (reference sequence). Trimming stripped 0 bases from V and 7 bases from J, with 8 bases between. The CDR3 has 13 residues. The CDR3 here is CASSLELPNEQFF. DNA of the CDR3: TGTGCCAGCAGCTTGGAGCTCCCTAATGAGCAGTTCTTC. Based on the CDR3 plus reference TRBV5-4 and TRBJ2-1, the full variable domain is ETGVTQSPTHLIKTRGQQVTLRCSSQSGHNTVSWYQQALGQGPQFIFQYYREEENGRGNFPPRFSGLQFPNYSSELNVNALELDDSALYLCASSLELPNEQFFGPGTRLTVL.

V usage is TRBV10-1 and J usage is TRBJ2-1; D perhaps matches TRBD1 (5 bases). The CDR3 has 15 residues. Per the germline V gene, CDR1 is WNHNN and CDR2 is SYGVQD (reference sequence). The ends were cut back, 7 bases at V and 3 bases at J, with 16 bases in the middle. CDR3 residues: CASIRQTRRYNEQFF. The CDR3 DNA reads as TGCGCCAGCATCCGACAGACCAGGCGCTACAATGAGCAGTTCTTC.

The rearrangement joins TRBV28 to TRBJ1-2, with 7 bases fitting TRBD1. This CDR3 region has 19 residues. After removal of 4 bases from V and 5 bases from J, the junction contained 22 bases not matched to a gene. From germline, CDR1 is MDHEN and CDR2 SYDVKM. This CDR3 is CASSYPSTATGLLTYGYTF. In DNA form, the CDR3 reads TGTGCCAGCAGTTACCCCTCCACGGCGACAGGGCTATTAACTTATGGCTACACCTTC.

This chain uses TRBV6-6 with TRBJ1-5, with 8 nucleotides matching TRBD1. The CDR3 contains 13 residues. Looked up from germline, CDR1 is MNHNY and CDR2 is SVGAGI (reference sequence). The V gene end was trimmed by 6 bases and the J gene end by 7 bases; junction bases not matched to a gene: 5. The CDR3, as DNA: TGTGCCAGCAGAGGACAGGGTCTACAGCCCCAGCATTTT. It translates to CASRGQGLQPQHF.

This chain joins TRBV19 and TRBJ2-7, with a tentative D call TRBD1 (5 bases). The V and J ends lost 8 bases and 0 bases respectively, with 8 bases between them. The CDR3 is 12 amino acids. CDR1 is LNHDA, CDR2 SQIVND, per germline (reference sequence). In nucleotides, the CDR3 is TGTGCCAGTTCCAGGGACTCCTACGAGCAGTACTTC. This codes for CASSRDSYEQYF.

The chain carries TRBV30 and TRBJ2-1; D unclear. This CDR3 has 11 amino acids. V gave up 0 bases and J gave up 8 bases, with 5 bases separating them. Looked up from germline, CDR1 is GTSNPN and CDR2 is SVGIG (reference sequence). Written as DNA, the CDR3 is TGTGCCTGGAGTGTACTCGATGAGCAGTTCTTC. This codes for CAWSVLDEQFF.

This chain joins TRBV27 and TRBJ2-7; weak D call: TRBD2 (8 bases). Trimming took 5 bases from V and 6 from J, leaving 17 bases between them. The V gene's germline CDR1 is MNHEY and CDR2 SMNVEV (reference sequence). CDR3 length: 14 amino acids. DNA for the CDR3: TGTGCCAGCAGTCCGGGAGGGGGCAGGGTCGAGCAGTACTTC. It yields the protein CASSPGGGRVEQYF.

This clone occurred once. J is TRBJ1-1 and V is TRBV28, with a possible D match to TRBD1 (5 bases). V dropped 2 bases and J dropped 0 bases, with 7 bases sitting between them. Per the germline V gene, CDR1 is MDHEN and CDR2 is SYDVKM. This CDR3 is 14 amino acids long. For the CDR3, the DNA is TGTGCCAGCAGTTTAGACAGAATGAACACTGAAGCTTTCTTT. It encodes CASSLDRMNTEAFF.

J is TRBJ1-1 and V is TRBV5-4, with D perhaps matching TRBD1 (5 bases). With 0 bases removed from V and 10 bases from J, the gap between germline ends came to 13 bases. Germline V gives CDR1 SGHNT, CDR2 YYREEE (reference sequence). The CDR3 extends over 13 amino acids. The CDR3 nucleotides are TGTGCCAGCAGCTTGGCCGGGGGGTTCGGAGCTTTCTTT. It encodes CASSLAGGFGAFF.

V and J are TRBV7-8 and TRBJ2-5; TRBD2 agrees at 9 bases. The CDR3 consists of 15 residues. The germline gives CDR1 SGHVS, CDR2 FQNEAQ. V shed 1 base and J 2 bases; nucleotides not matched to a gene: 2. CDR3 residues: CASSLVAGGQETQYF. The CDR3 nucleotides are TGTGCCAGCAGCTTAGTTGCGGGGGGGCAAGAGACCCAGTACTTC.

In this sample, this clone turned up once. The rearrangement links TRBV7-8 to TRBJ1-6, with D possibly being TRBD1 (6 bases). Germline V gene lookup returns CDR1 SGHVS and CDR2 FQNEAQ. V was clipped by 5 bases and J by 10 bases, with 18 bases between them. The CDR3 has 15 residues. The CDR3 DNA reads TGTGCCAGCAGCCTCGGCTGGGACATTGGATCACCCCTCCACTTT. Protein sequence: CASSLGWDIGSPLHF. The whole variable domain, remainder taken from reference TRBV7-8 and TRBJ1-6, is GAGVSQSPRYKVAKRGQDVALRCDPISGHVSLFWYQQALGQGPEFLTYFQNEAQLDKSGLPSDRFFAERPEGSVSTLKIQRTQQEDSAVYLCASSLGWDIGSPLHFGNGTRLTVT.

The chain combines TRBV29-1 with TRBJ1-5; 8 positions match TRBD1. V shed 5 bases, J shed 5 bases, and the junction held 8 bases outside the gene matches. The CDR3 has 14 amino acids. Germline V gene sequence: CDR1 SQVTM, CDR2 ANQGSEA. CDR3 amino acids: CSVRLTGVDQPQHF. Written as DNA, the CDR3 is TGCAGCGTTCGCCTGACAGGGGTGGATCAGCCCCAGCATTTT.

The rearrangement links TRBV15 to TRBJ2-7, with D uncertain. Trimming pared 1 base from V and 3 bases from J, leaving 7 bases between. This CDR3 comprises 13 residues. The germline V gene encodes CDR1 LNHNV and CDR2 YYDKDF (reference sequence). CDR3 region: CATSRVPGYEQYF. In DNA, the CDR3 is TGTGCCACCAGCAGAGTTCCGGGCTACGAGCAGTACTTC.

The chain carries TRBV21-1 and TRBJ2-7; TRBD2 is taken as the D call from the table, unchecked against the DNA. TRBV21-1 is reported as a pseudogene. CDR3 length equals 16 residues. The CDR3 nucleotides are TGTGCCAGCGACTTATGGGGACTAGCGGGAGTTGCCGAGCAGTACTTC. Translation gives CASDLWGLAGVAEQYF.

As to this clone: Its ends do not fully match the called genes, so a read error is possible. This chain joins TRBV7-9 and TRBJ2-7; TRBD2 matches at 8 bases. The CDR3 extends over 19 amino acids. Per germline, CDR1 SEHNR and CDR2 FQNEAQ (reference sequence). Written as DNA, the CDR3 is TGTTCCAGCAGCTCCACTAAGGGCCCGCAAAGGCTAGCGGGCTACGAGCAGTACTTC. This translates into CSSSSTKGPQRLAGYEQYF.

The chain couples TRBV7-3 to TRBJ1-3; D is unclear. Trimming pared 5 bases from V and 2 bases from J, leaving 7 bases between. Germline CDR1 SGHTA, CDR2 FQGTGA. This CDR3 is built from 13 residues. The chain's CDR3 is CASSLGPGNTIYF. Here the CDR3 DNA reads TGTGCCAGCAGCCTAGGTCCTGGAAACACCATATATTTT.

The rearrangement joins TRBV4-2 to TRBJ2-2, with 10 bases that match TRBD1. J lost 6 bases, V lost 4 bases, and 5 bases had no gene match. Germline CDR1 and CDR2: LGHNA and YNFKEQ. CDR3 length: 15 amino acids. CDR3 sequence reads: CASSRPGTGAGELFF. In DNA form, the CDR3 reads TGTGCCAGCAGCCGTCCGGGGACAGGGGCCGGGGAGCTGTTTTTT.

The chain uses TRBV6-4 and TRBJ1-1, with 9 bases fitting TRBD1. The germline V gene encodes CDR1 MRHNA and CDR2 SNTAGT. V was clipped by 4 bases and J by 4 bases; unmatched bases: 16. CDR3 length equals 18 residues. CDR3 sequence (DNA): TGTGCCAGCAGTGGGGTTACAGGGGGCACCCATCGGGGCACTGAAGCTTTCTTT. It is translated as CASSGVTGGTHRGTEAFF.